A selection of T cell receptor beta chains follows, all from one sample in a study of human T cells and chemical hapten exposure. TCRdb reanalysed the RACE reads using MiXCR and keeps one entry per CDR3 protein. The table includes under 150,000 distinct CDR3 sequences, about 12% detected once. The sample in question was whole blood, obtained in connection with sensitization to the hapten diphenylcyclopropenone (DPC). Every receptor here comes from a woman between 45 and 65 years old with alopecia areata. Some clones in this sample may be carry-over from other donors' samples. The CDR3 runs from the conserved cysteine through the conserved F or W. Fields, in order: D gene, V gene, clone size, J gene, CDR3 DNA, CDR3 protein. The D gene is left open where the match is weak. Not all rows give a size; the values are once, few, many and, for expanded clones, a class.

TRBD2	TRBV10-2	-	TRBJ2-2	TGCGCCAGCCAAAGAAGCGGGGTGAACACCGGGGAGCTGTTTTTT	CASQRSGVNTGELFF
-	TRBV12-3/TRBV12-4	many	TRBJ2-1	TGTGCCAGCAGTAGGTACAATGAGCAGTTCTTC	CASSRYNEQFF
-	TRBV28	few	TRBJ2-3	TGTGCCAGCAGTTCACAGGGTCATACAGATACGCAGTATTTT	CASSSQGHTDTQYF
TRBD1	TRBV28	few	TRBJ1-4	TGTGCCAGCCTCAGTCCGGGACAGGGTGAAAAACTGTTTTTT	CASLSPGQGEKLFF
-	TRBV12-3/TRBV12-4	-	TRBJ2-1	TGTGCCAGCAATCCCAGGACAGCGGAGCAGTTCTTC	CASNPRTAEQFF
-	TRBV15	many	TRBJ1-2	TGTGCCACCAGCAGAGATGAAGGGGACCTTAACTATGGCTACACCTTC	CATSRDEGDLNYGYTF
-	TRBV7-6	few	TRBJ2-2	TGTGCCAGCAGCGCCGGGGGGCTAGTGCCCGGGGAGCTGTTTTTT	CASSAGGLVPGELFF
-	TRBV28	-	TRBJ1-1	TGTGCCAGCTCCCAAGGGACATTGCTTGAAGCTTTCTTT	CASSQGTLLEAFF
TRBD1	TRBV29-1	few	TRBJ1-1	TGCAGCGTGGGACAGGGAGGTGAAGCTTTCTTT	CSVGQGGEAFF
-	TRBV12-3/TRBV12-4	many	TRBJ1-6	TGTGCCAGCAGCTATGGGGGGGAAGTCAATTCACCCCTCCACTTT	CASSYGGEVNSPLHF
-	TRBV29-1	many	TRBJ2-7	TGCAGCGTTGAAGATTTCGGGTCTCCCTACGAGCAGTACTTC	CSVEDFGSPYEQYF
TRBD2	TRBV28	many	TRBJ2-7	TGTGCCAGCAGTTTGCCTAGCGGGAGGGACGAGCAGTACTTC	CASSLPSGRDEQYF
-	TRBV28	few	TRBJ2-4	TGTGCCAGCAGTATCAAGGAGAACATTCAGTACTTC	CASSIKENIQYF
-	TRBV28	-	TRBJ1-6	TGTGCCAGCAACGTCGAAGATAATTCACCCCTCCACTTT	CASNVEDNSPLHF
-	TRBV19	few	TRBJ1-1	TGTGCCAGTTCCGGATCGGACAGCATGAACACTGAAGCTTTCTTT	CASSGSDSMNTEAFF
TRBD1	TRBV5-1	many	TRBJ2-6	TGCGCCAGCAGCGGGACAGGGGTCTCTGGGGCCAACGTCCTGACTTTC	CASSGTGVSGANVLTF
-	TRBV3-1	-	TRBJ1-1	TGTGCCAGCACCCAAGGGACACAGAACACTGAAGCTTTCTTT	CASTQGTQNTEAFF
-	TRBV10-1	many	TRBJ1-2	TGCGCCCGCGGACCGGGCTATGGCTACACCTTC	CARGPGYGYTF
TRBD2	TRBV6-2/TRBV6-3	many	TRBJ2-2	TGTGCCAGCAATCTTGCGGGAGTCACCGGGGAGCTGTTTTTT	CASNLAGVTGELFF
-	TRBV11-2	-	TRBJ2-3	TGTGCCAGCACCCTGGGGGGACTGGATACGCAGTATTTT	CASTLGGLDTQYF
TRBD1	TRBV18	few	TRBJ1-4	TGTGCCAGCTCACCACTTCTACGGCGCACAGGGGATGAAAAACTGTTTTTT	CASSPLLRRTGDEKLFF
-	TRBV6-2/TRBV6-3	-	TRBJ1-1	TGTGCCAGCAAGGACAGCACTGAAGCTTTCTTT	CASKDSTEAFF
TRBD1	TRBV6-2/TRBV6-3	-	TRBJ1-6	TGTGCCAGCAGGCCCCGGACAGGGGAGATTTCACCCCTCCACTTT	CASRPRTGEISPLHF
-	TRBV10-3	once	TRBJ1-3	TGTGCCATCAGTCGGGGCTCCGAGGACACCATATATTTT	CAISRGSEDTIYF
-	TRBV7-9	-	TRBJ1-1	TGTGCCAGCAGCCCACGTAACATTGGGACGGGGGAAGCTTTCTTT	CASSPRNIGTGEAFF
-	TRBV18	few	TRBJ2-7	TGTGCCAGCTCACCACTTTCGCTCAGGGCCAACGAGCAGTACTTC	CASSPLSLRANEQYF
-	TRBV28	-	TRBJ1-1	TGTGCCGCTAGAATGAACACTGAAGCTTTCTTT	CAARMNTEAFF
-	TRBV7-2	-	TRBJ2-6	TGTGCCAGCAGCTTTAACTCTGGGGCCAACGTCCTGACTTTC	CASSFNSGANVLTF
-	TRBV28	many	TRBJ1-5	TGTGCCAGCAGTTTCGGTCAGGGGATAGGCCAGCCCCAGCATTTT	CASSFGQGIGQPQHF
TRBD1	TRBV28	-	TRBJ2-7	TGTGCCAGCGGACTGACAGGGGGGCAGTACTTC	CASGLTGGQYF
-	TRBV12-3/TRBV12-4	many	TRBJ2-5	TGTGCCAGCAGTTATGGGGGTTGGAAGGAGACCCAGTACTTC	CASSYGGWKETQYF
TRBD1	TRBV6-2/TRBV6-3	few	TRBJ2-7	TGTGCCAGCAGTTGGACAGGGGGACCCTACGAGCAGTACTTC	CASSWTGGPYEQYF
TRBD1	TRBV2	-	TRBJ2-1	TGTGCCAGCAACCGGGACAGGGAGAATGAGCAGTTCTTC	CASNRDRENEQFF
TRBD1	TRBV27	-	TRBJ2-7	TGTGCCAGCAGCACGACAGGGCTTAGGCAACACTTC	CASSTTGLRQHF
TRBD2	TRBV29-1	few	TRBJ2-1	TGCAGCGCAGGACTAGCGGGAGGGGGTGAGCAGTTCTTC	CSAGLAGGGEQFF
-	TRBV7-2	few	TRBJ2-3	TGTGCCAGCAAAGCGGCGGGCACAGATACGCAGTATTTT	CASKAAGTDTQYF
-	TRBV4-1	few	TRBJ2-1	TGCGCCAGCAGCCAAGCGGTATTGGCTAGGGCCAATGAGCAGTTCTTC	CASSQAVLARANEQFF
-	TRBV11-2	many	TRBJ2-1	TGTGCCAGCAGCGCGATCGGGGCCAGCTCCTACAATGAGCAGTTCTTC	CASSAIGASSYNEQFF
-	TRBV18	few	TRBJ2-3	TGTGCCAGCTCGGGGTACACAGATACGCAGTATTTT	CASSGYTDTQYF
-	TRBV28	-	TRBJ1-5	TGTGCCAGCAGTTTAAGAAGAAAACCCCAGCATTTT	CASSLRRKPQHF
-	TRBV20-1	many	TRBJ2-7	TGCAGTGCTAGGCAGCCAGGGCTGTACGAGCAGTACTTC	CSARQPGLYEQYF
TRBD1	TRBV4-3	-	TRBJ1-2	TGCGCCAGCAGCCAAGATTTGGGACAGTCCCTGGGTGGCTACACCTTC	CASSQDLGQSLGGYTF
-	TRBV6-2/TRBV6-3	few	TRBJ2-7	TGTGCCAGCAGTAAGAGCGGAGTTAGCTACGAGCAGTACTTC	CASSKSGVSYEQYF
-	TRBV4-1	few	TRBJ2-2	TGCGCCAGCAGCCAGGACACCGGGGAGCTGTTTTTT	CASSQDTGELFF
-	TRBV11-2	-	TRBJ2-5	TGTGCCAGCAGCTCGAGGGAGACCCAGTACTTC	CASSSRETQYF
-	TRBV21-1	-	TRBJ2-5	TGTGCCAGCAGCAAATGGGAGGTAGCGGGAGCGCAAGAGACCCAGTACTTC	CASSKWEVAGAQETQYF
-	TRBV5-1	once	TRBJ2-6	TGCGCCAGGAGCTTCGCGGGGGCCAACGTCCTGACTTTC	CARSFAGANVLTF
TRBD1	TRBV28	-	TRBJ2-1	TGTGCCACCTTTGGACAGGGGACCTACAATGAGCAGTTCTTC	CATFGQGTYNEQFF
TRBD2	TRBV13	few	TRBJ2-3	TGTGCCAGCAGCTTTGGACTAGCGGGAGCAGATACGCAGTATTTT	CASSFGLAGADTQYF
-	TRBV20-1	many	TRBJ2-5	TGCAGTGCTAGCCCTAAAGAGACCCAGTACTTC	CSASPKETQYF
TRBD1	TRBV18	many	TRBJ2-7	TGTGCCAGCTCACCAGAGGGGGCCGGCTACGAGCAGTACTTC	CASSPEGAGYEQYF
TRBD2	TRBV5-1	-	TRBJ2-3	TGCGCCAGCAGCTTGGAACTAGCGGGTTCTACGCAGTATTTT	CASSLELAGSTQYF
TRBD1	TRBV18	-	TRBJ2-4	TGTGCCAGCTCACCGGGACAGGCGATTCAGTACTTC	CASSPGQAIQYF
-	TRBV29-1	few	TRBJ2-7	TGCAGCGTTGAGGGGTTGGGGACGGAAGGCTTCTACGAGCAGTACTTC	CSVEGLGTEGFYEQYF
-	TRBV6-2/TRBV6-3	few	TRBJ1-5	TGTGCCAGCAGTAGGTCTAGGAATCAGCCCCAGCATTTT	CASSRSRNQPQHF
TRBD2	TRBV7-6	-	TRBJ2-5	TGTGCCAGCAGCTTAGGTCTAGCGGGGCAAGAGACCCAGTACTTC	CASSLGLAGQETQYF
-	TRBV18	-	TRBJ2-1	TGTGCCAGCTCAATCTATCGGTCGGGCCTTTCGAATGAGCAGTTCTTC	CASSIYRSGLSNEQFF